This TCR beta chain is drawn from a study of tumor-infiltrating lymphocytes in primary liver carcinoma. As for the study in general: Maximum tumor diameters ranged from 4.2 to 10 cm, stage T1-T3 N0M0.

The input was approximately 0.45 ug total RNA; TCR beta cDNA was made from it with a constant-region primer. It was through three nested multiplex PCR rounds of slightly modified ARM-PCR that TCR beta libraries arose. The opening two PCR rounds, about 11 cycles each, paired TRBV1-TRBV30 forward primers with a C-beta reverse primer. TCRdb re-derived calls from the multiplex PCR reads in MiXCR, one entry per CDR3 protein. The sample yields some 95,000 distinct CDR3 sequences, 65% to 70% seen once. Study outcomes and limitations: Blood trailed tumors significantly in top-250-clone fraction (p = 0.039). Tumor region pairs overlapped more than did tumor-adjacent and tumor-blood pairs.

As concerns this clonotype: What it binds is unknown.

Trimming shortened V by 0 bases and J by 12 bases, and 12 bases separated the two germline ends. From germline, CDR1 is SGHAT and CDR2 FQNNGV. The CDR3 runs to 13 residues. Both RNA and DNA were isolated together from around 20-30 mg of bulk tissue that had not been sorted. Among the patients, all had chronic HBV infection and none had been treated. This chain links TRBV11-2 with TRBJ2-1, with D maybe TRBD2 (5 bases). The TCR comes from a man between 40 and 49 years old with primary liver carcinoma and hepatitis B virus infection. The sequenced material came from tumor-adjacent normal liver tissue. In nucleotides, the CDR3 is TGTGCCAGCAGCTTAGAAATGGGAGCTGGGCAGTTCTTC. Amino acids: CASSLEMGAGQFF.